The rows below give T cell receptor beta chains drawn from one sample of a study of blood T cell repertoires in COVID-19. Data came from immunoSEQ multiplex PCR; TCRdb stores just in-frame clones and leaves some out. The table lists 200,000 to 300,000 clones, around 83% of them singletons, with 2% to 2.5% in the top ten. The sequencing sample was made of peripheral blood. The receptors were sampled from a middle-aged man who had recovered from COVID-19. The conserved cysteine and the conserved F or W are not part of the CDR3 here.

>TRBV27|TRBJ2-7
ASSLFGGEEQY
>TRBV4-3|TRBJ2-1
ASSLEPGNEQF
>TRBV7-2|TRBJ2-1
ASSLGGDRSKQF
>TRBV4-1|TRBJ1-2
ASSPSRGHYGYT
>TRBV30|TRBJ1-2
AWSSQTGGGLGYGYT
>TRBV7-9|TRBJ2-1
ASSTGTSGRMDEQF
>TRBV11-3|TRBJ2-2
ASSRTTNTGELF
>TRBV9|TRBJ1-4
ASSVGSYPGDEKLF
>TRBV6-6|TRBJ1-1
ASSNPGTEAF
>TRBV4-1|TRBJ2-7
ASSQEGLTGSYEQY
>TRBV6-2/TRBV6-3|TRBJ2-5
ASSYRGSQETQY
>TRBV12-3/TRBV12-4|TRBJ2-3
ASRLTLDTQY
>TRBV30|TRBJ2-7
AWSVFSGANEQY
>TRBV5-1|TRBJ1-3
ASGDSSSSGNTIY
>TRBV6-5|TRBJ1-5
ASRETGNQPQH
>TRBV5-1|TRBJ2-5
ASSFGQNKETQY
>TRBV15|TRBJ2-2
ATSKLAGVGELF
>TRBV15|TRBJ1-5
ATSRVGSSNQPQH
>TRBV2|TRBJ1-5
ASSARDRGNQPQH
>TRBV20-1|TRBJ2-7
SASETDSYEQY
>TRBV12-5|TRBJ2-5
ASGLVPLLGRVGETQY
>TRBV5-3|TRBJ2-4
ARSSVWARGVQNIQY
>TRBV5-1|TRBJ2-7
ASKGASYEQY
>TRBV7-9|TRBJ2-5
ASSSGLAQETQY
>TRBV6-5|TRBJ2-1
ASSWGPDYYNEQF
>TRBV19|TRBJ1-4
ASGQGDEKLF
>TRBV7-2|TRBJ2-1
ASSLFRDRQQF
>TRBV5-4|TRBJ2-7
ASSPASDSSYEQY
>TRBV5-1|TRBJ1-2
ASRAGYGYT
>TRBV30|TRBJ1-4
AWSVQGTGGGYEKLF
>TRBV27|TRBJ1-1
ASKRRGEAF
>TRBV7-2|TRBJ2-7
ASSLATSGASYEQY
>TRBV9|TRBJ1-4
ASSVGRNEKLF
>TRBV6-5|TRBJ1-2
ASSPLGEGYGYT
>TRBV18|TRBJ2-2
ASSPTNGQGGTGELF
>TRBV4-2|TRBJ1-4
ASSQSVAGGTEKLF
>TRBV24-1|TRBJ1-1
ATQQGWNTEAF
>TRBV27|TRBJ2-7
ASSPSGRARGLYEQY
>TRBV7-7|TRBJ1-1
ASSLAWGAEAF
>TRBV27|TRBJ1-2
ASSLEFPPGGGYT
>TRBV4-1|TRBJ1-6
ASSQDSTTNSPLH
>TRBV7-9|TRBJ1-2
ASSNQEGYGYT
>TRBV5-1|TRBJ2-1
ASSIGSQGLVDEQF
>TRBV28|TRBJ1-2
ASSPPVQTRANYGYT
>TRBV19|TRBJ1-2
ASSIGGTGRNYGYT
>TRBV7-6|TRBJ1-4
ASSPWTGTNEKLF
>TRBV3-1/TRBV3-2|TRBJ1-4
ASSQAGATNEKLF
>TRBV29-1|TRBJ1-1
SVARGAVAEAF
>TRBV7-2|TRBJ2-7
ASSSNYEQY
>TRBV6-2/TRBV6-3|TRBJ2-1
ASSLGGVYEQF
>TRBV6-1|TRBJ1-5
ASSEASWDFNQPQH
>TRBV9|TRBJ2-2
ASSGKTSELGELF
>TRBV29-1|TRBJ1-2
SVAGDYGYT
>TRBV3-1/TRBV3-2|TRBJ1-5
ASSQGTGGHQPQH
>TRBV5-1|TRBJ2-2
ASSLEAGVAGELF